The entry below gives a single TCR beta chain sequence along with its context. This sample is drawn from a study of OX40 agonist ivuxolimab in advanced cancers. Profiling relied on immunoSEQ multiplex PCR, and the TCRdb table lists in-frame clones only, not all of them. This sample has about 10,000 clones, with more than 60% found just once. This sample comprised CD4+ or CD8+ T cells sorted from blood, obtained in a trial of the OX40 agonist ivuxolimab. This clonotype was obtained from an adult with an advanced solid tumor such as melanoma, head and neck, liver or kidney cancer.

The chain's CDR3 is CASSTWTESDTQYF. CDR3 nucleotide sequence: TGTGCCAGCAGTACTTGGACTGAGTCAGATACGCAGTATTTT. The chain combines TRBV27 with TRBJ2-3; D is perhaps TRBD2 (5 bases). The germline V gene has CDR1 MNHEY and CDR2 SMNVEV (reference sequence). Trimming shortened V by 5 bases and J by 4 bases, and 13 bases separated the two germline ends. CDR3 size: 14 residues.